Presented here are 22 T cell receptor beta chains from one specimen sequenced in a study of blood T cells in healthy people across ages. Using a J-beta primer mix together with a sample-barcoded 5' primer, a second PCR was run for 7 to 11 cycles. TCRdb re-called the 5' RACE reads through MiXCR, storing one row per CDR3 protein. In the table there are 780,000 or so distinct CDR3 sequences, 40% to 65% of which are singletons. Sequencing was performed on blood. The source is a man older than 75 in good health.

The sample holds a few counts of this clonotype. As DNA, the CDR3 is TGTGCCAGCAGCTCCGGGACCCAAGGGGGCTACACCTTC. This encodes CASSSGTQGGYTF. V is TRBV7-2 and J is TRBJ1-2; D might be TRBD1 (5 bases). Germline CDR1 reads SGHTA; CDR2 reads FQGNSA. The CDR3 sequence is 13 residues long. V was cut by 4 bases and J by 8 bases, with 14 bases left in between. The variable domain in full, completed from reference TRBV7-2 and TRBJ1-2, reads GAGVSQSPSNKVTEKGKDVELRCDPISGHTALYWYRQSLGQGLEFLIYFQGNSAPDKSGLPSDRFSAERTGGSVSTLTIQRTQQEDSAVYLCASSSGTQGGYTFGSGTRLTVV.

This clonotype has more than one count but fewer than ten. The rearrangement uses TRBV29-1 and TRBJ2-7; TRBD2 aligns across 9 bases. Per the germline V gene, CDR1 is SQVTM and CDR2 is ANQGSEA. The V segment lost 5 bases and the J segment 7 bases; nucleotides outside the gene matches: 15. The CDR3 covers 15 residues. CDR3: CSVPRGSGGREEQYF. CDR3 DNA: TGCAGCGTTCCTCGTGGTAGCGGGGGAAGGGAGGAGCAGTACTTC.

The chain employs TRBV27 and TRBJ2-5, with D possibly being TRBD2 (5 bases). The J call may be faulty, since TRBJ2-7 better matches the DNA end. Per germline, CDR1 MNHEY and CDR2 SMNVEV (reference sequence). This CDR3 spans 16 amino acids. Here the CDR3 reads CASSLDFTTNFYEQYF. DNA for the CDR3: TGTGCCAGCAGTCTGGACTTTACTACTAACTTCTACGAGCAGTACTTC.

This clonotype occurred a few times. CDR3 loop: CSVGERGRDNEQFF. The CDR3 DNA is TGCAGCGTCGGTGAGCGGGGCCGCGACAATGAGCAGTTCTTC. J is TRBJ2-1 and V is TRBV29-1, with 7 positions matching TRBD2. J was trimmed by 5 bases and V by 6 bases; bases with no gene match: 10. The CDR3 loop spans 14 amino acids. Germline V gene lookup returns CDR1 SQVTM and CDR2 ANQGSEA.

This clonotype occurred a few times. CDR3 nucleotide sequence: TGCAGCGTTGCCCCAGGCGGGACAGGGGGCGGAGAGACCCAGTACTTC. Protein product: CSVAPGGTGGGETQYF. The rearrangement joins TRBV29-1 to TRBJ2-7, with 12 bases matching TRBD1. The J call may be faulty, since TRBJ2-5 better matches the DNA end. Looked up from germline, CDR1 is SQVTM and CDR2 is ANQGSEA. The CDR3 sequence is 16 residues long.

The rearrangement links TRBV11-2 to TRBJ2-3; 9 bases are shared with TRBD2. The CDR3 runs 16 residues. Per germline, CDR1 SGHAT and CDR2 FQNNGV. The V segment lost 2 bases and the J segment 14 bases; nucleotides outside the gene matches: 17. The CDR3: CASSLIPAGGPRYAYF. The CDR3 DNA sequence: TGTGCCAGCAGCTTAATACCAGCGGGAGGTCCCAGATACGCGTATTTT.

V usage is TRBV15 and J usage is TRBJ2-3, with unresolved D. Trimming cost V 5 bases and J 1 base, with 7 bases left between them. Germline V gene sequence: CDR1 LNHNV, CDR2 YYDKDF (reference sequence). The CDR3 sequence is 13 residues long. The chain's CDR3 is CATSGRGTDTQYF. CDR3 nucleotides: TGTGCCACCAGCGGACGGGGCACAGATACGCAGTATTTT.

This clonotype was found a few times. This chain uses TRBV20-1 with TRBJ2-7; the D gene is possibly TRBD2 (6 bases). This CDR3 is 15 amino acids long. Germline V CDR1 and CDR2: DFQATT, SNEGSKA (reference sequence). The V end lost 2 bases, the J end lost 0 bases, and 14 bases lay between the germline ends. In nucleotides, the CDR3 is TGCAGTGCTAGAACCGCTCCGGGAGCCTCCTACGAGCAGTACTTC. Protein: CSARTAPGASYEQYF.

In its sample, this clonotype was seen once. This chain uses TRBV4-2 with TRBJ1-2, with TRBD1 matching 7 bases. CDR3 length: 16 amino acids. Losses at the gene ends were 0 bases for V and 4 bases for J; bases not matched to a gene: 8. Germline CDR1 reads LGHNA; CDR2 reads YNFKEQ. The DNA for the CDR3 is TGTGCCAGCAGCCAAGAGGTAACTTCAGGGGGCTATGGCTACACCTTC. Translation gives CASSQEVTSGGYGYTF.

V is TRBV4-1 and J is TRBJ2-7; D is perhaps TRBD1 or TRBD2 (5 bases each). Matching the DNA end better, TRBJ2-5 makes the J call doubtful. The length of the CDR3 is 14 residues. CDR1 MGHRA and CDR2 YSYEKL come from the germline V gene. CDR3 loop: CASSQAGPRETQYF. The CDR3 DNA follows: TGCGCCAGCAGCCAAGCGGGGCCGCGTGAGACCCAGTACTTC.

The rearrangement joins TRBV28 to TRBJ1-5; D ambiguous. Looked up from germline, CDR1 is MDHEN and CDR2 is SYDVKM. The CDR3 consists of 16 residues. V was pared by 5 bases and J by 1 base, with 15 bases between. The CDR3 loop reads CASSPLAGVSNQPQHF. CDR3 bases: TGTGCCAGCAGTCCCCTAGCTGGGGTCAGCAATCAGCCCCAGCATTTT.

This clonotype was recorded a few times. The chain couples TRBV29-1 to TRBJ2-1; maybe TRBD2 (6 bases). Germline CDR1 is SQVTM and CDR2 is ANQGSEA. CDR3 length: 12 amino acids. The ends were cut back, 5 bases at V and 3 bases at J, with 8 bases in the middle. The CDR3: CSVRRGYNEQFF. CDR3 bases: TGCAGCGTTAGGAGGGGCTACAATGAGCAGTTCTTC.

This sequence joins TRBV7-6 and TRBJ1-2, with D hard to call. CDR1 and CDR2 from the germline V gene are SGHVS and FNYEAQ. Trimming removed 5 bases from V and 4 bases from J, with 17 bases in between. The CDR3 length is 15 residues. The CDR3 loop reads CASSASPLSGYGYTF. CDR3 in DNA: TGTGCCAGCAGCGCCTCGCCCCTAAGTGGCTATGGCTACACCTTC.

The chain is built from TRBV29-1 and TRBJ2-3; D is possibly TRBD1 or TRBD2 (5 bases each). The CDR3 spans 13 residues. Trimming took off 1 base at V and 0 bases at J, with 5 bases between the two ends. The germline CDR1 and CDR2 sequences are SQVTM and ANQGSEA. CDR3 in amino acids: CSVEGDSTDTQYF. The DNA of the CDR3 is TGCAGCGTTGAAGGGGACAGCACAGATACGCAGTATTTT.

In nucleotides, the CDR3 is TGTGCCAGCAGTCTTCGCCAGGATATCTACACCTTC. It encodes CASSLRQDIYTF. The genes are TRBV3-1 and TRBJ1-2; the D is unclear. The ends were cut back, 6 bases at V and 10 bases at J, with 15 bases in the middle. CDR3 length: 12 residues. In germline, CDR1 is LGHDT, CDR2 YNNKEL (reference sequence).

This clonotype was counted between two and nine times. The chain couples TRBV3-1 to TRBJ2-5; 7 nucleotides align to TRBD2. There are 13 residues in the CDR3. The germline gives CDR1 LGHDT, CDR2 YNNKEL (reference sequence). The ends lost 0 bases at V and 12 bases at J; junction bases unmatched: 7. The DNA of the CDR3 is TGTGCCAGCAGCCAAGAAGGAGCGGGGAACAAGTACTTC. As protein: CASSQEGAGNKYF.

The genes are TRBV5-6 and TRBJ2-1; D unclear. The CDR3 is 12 amino acids. V gave up 2 bases and J gave up 3 bases, with 3 bases separating them. Germline CDR1 reads SGHDT; CDR2 reads YYEEEE. CDR3 residues: CASSFNYNEQFF. The CDR3 nucleotides are TGTGCCAGCAGCTTTAACTACAATGAGCAGTTCTTC.

The chain employs TRBV29-1 and TRBJ1-2; D unresolved. Trimming stripped 1 base from V and 7 bases from J, with 7 bases between. The germline gives CDR1 SQVTM, CDR2 ANQGSEA. The CDR3 sequence is 11 residues long. CDR3 coding DNA: TGCAGCGTTGAAGTCGCCCTTGGCTACACCTTC. Its protein product is CSVEVALGYTF.

The gene calls are TRBV27 and TRBJ2-1, with 9 bases fitting TRBD2. With 2 bases clipped from V and 8 bases from J, the junction kept 1 base outside the gene matches. Germline V gene sequence: CDR1 MNHEY, CDR2 SMNVEV (reference sequence). This CDR3 has 13 residues. The CDR3 loop reads CASSLIAGDEQFF. The CDR3 DNA follows: TGTGCCAGCAGTTTAATAGCGGGGGATGAGCAGTTCTTC.

In this sample, this clonotype turned up a few times. The chain carries TRBV7-2 and TRBJ2-7, with 8 bases that match TRBD2. Germline V CDR1 and CDR2: SGHTA, FQGNSA. The CDR3 has 15 amino acids. Trimming at V came to 4 bases and at J to 0 bases, leaving 5 bases not matched to a gene. CDR3 in DNA: TGTGCCAGCAGCTCAATAGCGGGAAGCTCCTACGAGCAGTACTTC. Residues: CASSSIAGSSYEQYF.

The chain uses TRBV3-1 and TRBJ2-3; D remains ambiguous. The germline V gene encodes CDR1 LGHDT and CDR2 YNNKEL (reference sequence). The CDR3 sequence is 16 residues long. V was clipped by 3 bases and J by 14 bases, with 27 bases between them. The CDR3 DNA follows: TGTGCCAGCAGCCAGGGCTACCCAATTCCGCACGGATACGCGTATTTT. As protein: CASSQGYPIPHGYAYF.

In this sample, this clonotype turned up a few times. This chain connects TRBV10-3 to TRBJ1-2; weak D call: TRBD1 (5 bases). Trimming cost V 9 bases and J 4 bases, with 18 bases left between them. Germline V CDR1 and CDR2: ENHRY, SYGVKD. This CDR3 spans 14 amino acids. This chain's CDR3 is CAISSGANSYGYTF. The CDR3 region has the DNA TGTGCCATAAGTTCCGGGGCCAACAGCTATGGCTACACCTTC.